What follows are 27 T cell receptor beta chains derived from one specimen sequenced in a study of blood T cell repertoires in COVID-19. Sequenced by immunoSEQ multiplex PCR; TCRdb stores in-frame clones only, minus some. Among 120,000 to 150,000 clones listed, about 85% were seen once. Specimen: peripheral blood. All receptors come from a human donor with acute or convalescent COVID-19. The donor label of this sample is uncertain.

The chain carries TRBV27 and TRBJ1-2, with TRBD1 identical over 7 bases. The CDR3 has 14 amino acids. Germline lookup yields CDR1 MNHEY and CDR2 SMNVEV (reference sequence). V lost 2 bases and J lost 8; bases outside the gene matches: 8. This chain's CDR3 is CASSLAHRGGGYTF. CDR3 sequence (DNA): TGTGCCAGCAGTTTAGCTCACAGGGGAGGCGGCTACACCTTC.

This chain connects TRBV4-1 to TRBJ1-3, with D perhaps TRBD1 (6 bases). The CDR3 is 15 residues long. Trimming cost V 4 bases and J 2 bases, with 12 bases left between them. The germline CDR1 and CDR2 sequences are MGHRA and YSYEKL. CDR3 amino acids: CASSLREGAGNTIYF. For the CDR3, the DNA is TGCGCCAGCAGCCTCCGGGAGGGGGCTGGAAACACCATATATTTT.

The V call is TRBV7-8, the J call TRBJ1-1; 8 bases are shared with TRBD1. J lost 6 bases, V lost 4 bases, and 4 bases had no gene match. The CDR3 consists of 13 residues. Germline values: CDR1 SGHVS, CDR2 FQNEAQ. Here the CDR3 DNA reads TGTGCCAGCAGCTGGACGACAGGGGCTGAAGCTTTCTTT. It specifies CASSWTTGAEAFF.

The rearrangement links TRBV2 to TRBJ1-2; 7 positions match TRBD1. The CDR3 is 13 amino acids. Losses at the gene ends were 10 bases for V and 2 bases for J; bases not matched to a gene: 7. Germline CDR1 and CDR2: SNHLY and FYNNEI. CDR3 in amino acids: CATRQGANYGYTF. The CDR3 DNA is TGTGCCACCCGACAGGGCGCGAACTATGGCTACACCTTC.

V is TRBV7-8 and J is TRBJ1-6, with D perhaps matching TRBD1 (6 bases). The germline gives CDR1 SGHVS, CDR2 FQNEAQ. This CDR3 is 19 amino acids long. V lost 0 bases, J lost 4 bases, and 19 bases lay in between. This chain's CDR3 is CASSLAVTGVGTYNSPLHF. Written as DNA, the CDR3 is TGTGCCAGCAGCTTAGCAGTGACAGGCGTCGGAACATATAATTCACCCCTCCACTTT.

V gene TRBV9 combines with J gene TRBJ2-2; TRBD1 matches 9 bases. CDR3 length: 16 amino acids. Germline loops: CDR1 SGDLS, CDR2 YYNGEE. V dropped 4 bases and J dropped 0; count of bases not matched to a gene: 4. CDR3 loop: CASSPRTGANTGELFF. CDR3 nucleotides: TGTGCCAGCAGCCCCAGGACAGGGGCGAACACCGGGGAGCTGTTTTTT. The full variable domain, completed using reference TRBV9 and TRBJ2-2, is DSGVTQTPKHLITATGQRVTLRCSPRSGDLSVYWYQQSLDQGLQFLIQYYNGEERAKGNILERFSAQQFPDLHSELNLSSLELGDSALYFCASSPRTGANTGELFFGEGSRLTVL.

This clone was seen once. The DNA of the CDR3 is TGTGCCAGCTCACCCCGGGACACAATCTCTGGAAACACCATATATTTT. Its translation: CASSPRDTISGNTIYF. The chain is built from TRBV18 and TRBJ1-3; D possibly corresponds to TRBD1 (6 bases). Germline V gives CDR1 KGHSH, CDR2 LQKENI. The CDR3 has 16 amino acids. V was shortened by 3 bases and J by 0 bases, with 12 bases between the two germline ends.

CDR3 sequence reads: CSASVDEQFF. Here the CDR3 DNA reads TGCAGTGCTAGCGTAGATGAGCAGTTCTTC. The chain carries TRBV20-1 and TRBJ2-1; D is unresolved. The V end was cut by 3 bases, the J end by 8 bases, with 5 bases between. CDR3 size: 10 residues. From germline, CDR1 is DFQATT and CDR2 SNEGSKA (reference sequence).

This chain uses TRBV5-4 with TRBJ2-5, with 9 bases aligning to TRBD2. With V trimmed by 0 bases and J by 1 base, 4 bases remained unmatched. Germline V CDR1 and CDR2: SGHNT, YYREEE (reference sequence). This CDR3 spans 16 amino acids. The CDR3 loop reads CASSLAVSGGQETQYF. The DNA of the CDR3 is TGTGCCAGCAGCTTGGCCGTTAGCGGGGGCCAAGAGACCCAGTACTTC.

This clone was recorded only once. The chain couples TRBV19 to TRBJ1-2; the D is unclear. The V gene lost 3 bases and the J gene lost 5 bases, with 10 bases spanning the gap. This CDR3 is 13 amino acids long. From germline, CDR1 is LNHDA and CDR2 SQIVND (reference sequence). The DNA of the CDR3 is TGTGCCAGTAGTATGTTGTCCGGGTATGGCTACACCTTC. As protein: CASSMLSGYGYTF.

The rearrangement joins TRBV5-4 to TRBJ1-4; tentative D call: TRBD1 (6 bases). V dropped 4 bases and J dropped 1 base, with 11 bases sitting between them. There are 15 residues in the CDR3. Germline CDR1 is SGHNT and CDR2 is YYREEE (reference sequence). In DNA form, the CDR3 reads TGTGCCAGCAGCACCTGGACAGAAACTAATGAAAAACTGTTTTTT. Translation gives CASSTWTETNEKLFF.

V is TRBV19 and J is TRBJ2-2; unclear D gene. CDR1 and CDR2 (germline): LNHDA, SQIVND (reference sequence). Trimming stripped 1 base from V and 0 bases from J, with 9 bases between. CDR3 size: 16 residues. The CDR3 coding sequence is TGTGCCAGTAGTATAGGAGGCGGCGCGAACACCGGGGAGCTGTTTTTT. Translated: CASSIGGGANTGELFF.

This sequence joins TRBV5-1 and TRBJ2-3; D is possibly TRBD1 (6 bases). The CDR3 sequence is 16 residues long. CDR1 and CDR2 from the germline V gene are SGHRS and YFSETQ. The ends were cut back, 0 bases at V and 5 bases at J, with 16 bases in the middle. CDR3: CASSLGGQRGEDTQYF. The CDR3 DNA sequence: TGCGCCAGCAGCTTGGGGGGGCAGAGGGGAGAAGATACGCAGTATTTT.

The chain recombines TRBV28 with TRBJ2-4, with 10 positions matching TRBD2. Trimming removed 2 bases from V and 9 bases from J; junction bases left unmatched: 7. This CDR3 region has 15 residues. CDR1 and CDR2 from the germline V gene are MDHEN and SYDVKM. Here the CDR3 reads CASSLGGSGRGIQYF. CDR3 sequence (DNA): TGTGCCAGCAGTTTAGGGGGCAGCGGGAGGGGCATTCAGTACTTC.

The rearrangement joins TRBV30 to TRBJ2-5; 10 bases fit TRBD1. Germline CDR1 is GTSNPN and CDR2 is SVGIG (reference sequence). V was pared by 1 base and J by 5 bases, with 13 bases of the junction left unmatched. CDR3 length: 17 amino acids. The CDR3 protein is CAWSGGWGDRGQETQYF. As DNA, the CDR3 is TGTGCCTGGAGTGGGGGGTGGGGGGACAGGGGTCAGGAGACCCAGTACTTC.

J is TRBJ2-1 and V is TRBV13, with 11 bases identical to TRBD2. This CDR3 has 19 residues. Germline assignment: CDR1 PRHDT and CDR2 FYEKMQ (reference sequence). With V trimmed by 2 bases and J by 0 bases, 9 bases remained unmatched. This CDR3 is CASSLWASGGSSSYNEQFF. The CDR3 nucleotides are TGTGCCAGCAGCTTATGGGCTAGCGGGGGGTCGAGCTCCTACAATGAGCAGTTCTTC.

The chain recombines TRBV13 with TRBJ1-6; D gene uncertain. The ends were cut back, 5 bases at V and 6 bases at J, with 5 bases in the middle. Germline CDR1 PRHDT, CDR2 FYEKMQ (reference sequence). The CDR3 consists of 12 residues. The CDR3 loop is CASSPRNSPLHF. CDR3 bases: TGTGCCAGCAGCCCCCGTAATTCACCCCTCCACTTT.

The rearrangement uses TRBV18 and TRBJ1-6; D is undetermined. CDR1 and CDR2 (germline): KGHSH, LQKENI. This CDR3 spans 12 amino acids. The V end lost 0 bases, the J end lost 10 bases, and 4 bases lay between the germline ends. This chain's CDR3 is CASSPPASPLHF. CDR3 in DNA: TGTGCCAGCTCACCACCGGCATCACCCCTCCACTTT.

The rearrangement joins TRBV7-2 to TRBJ1-1, with 11 bases matching TRBD1. The germline V gene encodes CDR1 SGHTA and CDR2 FQGNSA. The V segment lost 1 base and the J segment 6 bases; nucleotides outside the gene matches: 4. The CDR3 is made up of 15 amino acids. In DNA form, the CDR3 reads TGTGCCAGCAGCTTAGTCGGACAGGGGGCGTCTGAAGCTTTCTTT. This translates into CASSLVGQGASEAFF.

J is TRBJ1-3 and V is TRBV2; the match to TRBD1 covers 7 bases. In germline, CDR1 is SNHLY, CDR2 FYNNEI. This CDR3 has 14 residues. The ends lost 10 bases at V and 0 bases at J; junction bases unmatched: 6. CDR3 DNA: TGTGCCACCAGGACAGGCCACTCTGGAAACACCATATATTTT. As protein: CATRTGHSGNTIYF.

This sequence joins TRBV6-5 and TRBJ2-5, with 8 bases fitting TRBD2. CDR3 length: 13 residues. Germline CDR1 MNHEY, CDR2 SVGAGI. V dropped 5 bases and J dropped 3; count of bases not matched to a gene: 2. CDR3 DNA: TGTGCCAGCAGTCAACTAGCGGAAGAGACCCAGTACTTC. As protein: CASSQLAEETQYF.

This clone was seen a few times. This chain links TRBV2 with TRBJ1-2; D might be TRBD1 (6 bases). The CDR3 totals 16 residues. Deletions cut 0 bases from V and 1 base from J, with 12 bases between. Germline loops: CDR1 SNHLY, CDR2 FYNNEI. CDR3 residues: CASSEAVGQSNYGYTF. CDR3 DNA sequence: TGTGCCAGCAGTGAAGCCGTAGGACAGAGTAACTATGGCTACACCTTC.

J is TRBJ2-3 and V is TRBV28, with TRBD2 identical over 10 bases. The CDR3 loop spans 15 amino acids. CDR1 and CDR2 from the germline V gene are MDHEN and SYDVKM. The V segment lost 5 bases and the J segment 2 bases; nucleotides outside the gene matches: 4. CDR3 DNA: TGTGCCAGCAGTGGTCTAGCGGGGGACACAGATACGCAGTATTTT. Encoded protein: CASSGLAGDTDTQYF.

CDR3 in amino acids: CASTQMLNTEAFF. The CDR3 DNA reads TGTGCCAGCACCCAGATGTTGAACACTGAAGCTTTCTTT. The J gene is TRBJ1-1, the V gene TRBV11-1; D uncertain. The V gene's germline CDR1 is SGHAT and CDR2 FQDESV (reference sequence). Trimming removed 7 bases from V and 0 bases from J, with 9 bases in between. This CDR3 contains 13 residues.

The rearrangement links TRBV7-2 to TRBJ1-4, with 8 bases matching TRBD1. Germline CDR1 SGHTA, CDR2 FQGNSA. The CDR3 runs 16 residues. Germline trimming cut 5 bases from V and 3 bases from J; bases unmatched to any gene: 8. In DNA form, the CDR3 reads TGTGCCAGCAGCAATGTCAGGGGGCGGGCTAATGAAAAACTGTTTTTT. It specifies CASSNVRGRANEKLFF.

The chain employs TRBV2 and TRBJ1-6, with a weak D call TRBD1 (5 bases). V lost 4 bases and J lost 3, with 7 bases in between. Germline V gene sequence: CDR1 SNHLY, CDR2 FYNNEI. This CDR3 comprises 14 residues. The CDR3 DNA follows: TGTGCCAGCAGTGGACAGCTCTATAATTCACCCCTCCACTTT. Residues: CASSGQLYNSPLHF.

This clone appeared once. This chain links TRBV6-2 or TRBV6-3 with TRBJ1-2; no clear D. Deletions cut 4 bases from V and 2 bases from J, with 14 bases between. Germline V gene lookup returns CDR1 MNHEY and CDR2 SVGEGT. This CDR3 is 15 amino acids long. CDR3 sequence: CASSLPQGGNYGYTF. CDR3 in DNA: TGTGCCAGCAGTTTACCCCAAGGAGGGAACTATGGCTACACCTTC.